The 25 T cell receptor beta chains below come from one sample, sequenced in a study of blood T cell repertoires in COVID-19. The assay was immunoSEQ multiplex PCR, and TCRdb's table has in-frame clones only and misses some. The table records approximately 350,000 clones, around four fifths of them present only once. Sequencing was done on a sample of peripheral blood. Every receptor here comes from a man aged 30 to 45 with active or convalescent COVID-19.

This chain joins TRBV7-8 and TRBJ2-7; 8 nucleotides match TRBD2. Germline trimming cut 0 bases from V and 5 bases from J; bases unmatched to any gene: 6. From germline, CDR1 is SGHVS and CDR2 FQNEAQ. The CDR3 runs 15 residues. In DNA, the CDR3 is TGTGCCAGCAGCTTAGCAAGCCTAGCGGGCCACGAGCAGTACTTC. Translated, it gives CASSLASLAGHEQYF. Combining the CDR3 with reference TRBV7-8 and TRBJ2-7 gives the whole variable domain GAGVSQSPRYKVAKRGQDVALRCDPISGHVSLFWYQQALGQGPEFLTYFQNEAQLDKSGLPSDRFFAERPEGSVSTLKIQRTQQEDSAVYLCASSLASLAGHEQYFGPGTRLTVT.

This clone was seen only once. The chain couples TRBV29-1 to TRBJ2-7; 10 bases are shared with TRBD2. Trimming took 0 bases from V and 4 from J; bases not matched to a gene: 6. Per germline, CDR1 SQVTM and CDR2 ANQGSEA. CDR3 size: 15 residues. The CDR3: CSVEEGTSANYEQYF. The CDR3 DNA reads as TGCAGCGTTGAAGAGGGGACTAGCGCAAATTACGAGCAGTACTTC.

The table lists this clone with a few counts. This chain connects TRBV7-2 to TRBJ1-4, with D possibly matching TRBD1 (5 bases). This CDR3 region has 14 residues. Trimming removed 7 bases at V and 8 bases at J, with 17 bases between. Germline CDR1 is SGHTA and CDR2 is FQGNSA. The CDR3 DNA reads as TGTGCCAGCACCCAGGAGGGGACGAGGGAAAAACTGTTTTTT. Its protein is CASTQEGTREKLFF.

The chain employs TRBV19 and TRBJ1-3; no clear D gene. The germline V gene has CDR1 LNHDA and CDR2 SQIVND (reference sequence). Trimming removed 5 bases at V and 2 bases at J, with 10 bases between. CDR3 length: 14 residues. For the CDR3, the DNA is TGTGCCAGTAGTCCCCAGAGGACTGGAAACACCATATATTTT. The encoded protein is CASSPQRTGNTIYF.

V usage is TRBV5-1 and J usage is TRBJ2-7; 9 nucleotides line up with TRBD1. Germline V CDR1 and CDR2: SGHRS, YFSETQ. V shed 0 bases and J 7 bases; nucleotides not matched to a gene: 8. The CDR3 is 15 amino acids. The CDR3 protein is CASSLAPRQGEEQYF. In DNA, the CDR3 is TGCGCCAGCAGCTTGGCCCCTCGACAGGGGGAAGAGCAGTACTTC.

This clone showed up just once. This chain uses TRBV19 with TRBJ2-3; 9 bases map to TRBD1. This CDR3 has 16 residues. Germline V gene data show CDR1 as LNHDA and CDR2 as SQIVND (reference sequence). V lost 4 bases, J lost 2 bases, and 7 bases stayed unmatched. The CDR3 region is CASSTSRDRVTDTQYF. DNA for the CDR3: TGTGCCAGTAGTACTTCCCGGGACAGGGTCACAGATACGCAGTATTTT.

This clone has more than one count but fewer than ten. This chain uses TRBV19 with TRBJ2-1; 7 bases agree with TRBD2. This CDR3 has 15 amino acids. Germline V gives CDR1 LNHDA, CDR2 SQIVND (reference sequence). V shed 10 bases, J shed 5 bases, and the junction held 14 bases outside the gene matches. The chain's CDR3 is CATTQGGFSNNEQFF. The CDR3 bases are TGTGCCACCACGCAGGGAGGGTTTAGCAACAATGAGCAGTTCTTC. Full variable domain (remainder filled in from reference TRBV19 and TRBJ2-1): DGGITQSPKYLFRKEGQNVTLSCEQNLNHDAMYWYRQDPGQGLRLIYYSQIVNDFQKGDIAEGYSVSREKKESFPLTVTSAQKNPTAFYLCATTQGGFSNNEQFFGPGTRLTVL.

This clone has only a few counts. The rearrangement links TRBV5-4 to TRBJ2-2, with a possible D match to TRBD2 (5 bases). Looked up from germline, CDR1 is SGHNT and CDR2 is YYREEE (reference sequence). The CDR3 is made up of 15 amino acids. V lost 7 bases, J lost 5 bases, and 18 bases lay in between. The CDR3 sequence is CASGSTGSHTGELFF. The CDR3 nucleotides read TGTGCCAGCGGATCGACGGGAAGTCATACCGGGGAGCTGTTTTTT.

CDR3 nucleotide sequence: TGTGCCAGCAGCGGGACTAGCGGGGGGCGAAGCTACGAGCAGTACTTC. It codes for CASSGTSGGRSYEQYF. V and J are TRBV9 and TRBJ2-7; 14 bases fit TRBD2. CDR3 length: 16 amino acids. CDR1 is SGDLS, CDR2 YYNGEE, per germline. V shed 3 bases and J 3 bases; nucleotides not matched to a gene: 5.

The chain carries TRBV4-3 and TRBJ2-7; 7 nucleotides align to TRBD1. The germline V gene has CDR1 LGHNA and CDR2 YSLEER. V shed 1 base, J shed 6 bases, and the junction held 9 bases outside the gene matches. The CDR3 length is 15 residues. CDR3 nucleotide sequence: TGCGCCAGCAGCCAAGGGTGGACAGGAGGTGCCGAGCAGTACTTC. Encoded protein: CASSQGWTGGAEQYF.

The chain joins TRBV4-3 to TRBJ2-3; D is ambiguous. The ends were cut back, 0 bases at V and 7 bases at J, with 11 bases in the middle. CDR1 is LGHNA, CDR2 YSLEER, per germline. The CDR3 loop spans 14 amino acids. This chain's CDR3 is CASSQEFKSNTQYF. CDR3 DNA sequence: TGCGCCAGCAGCCAAGAATTTAAAAGCAATACGCAGTATTTT.

The V call is TRBV29-1, the J call TRBJ2-2; 7 bases fit TRBD2. V gave up 4 bases and J gave up 2 bases; unmatched junction bases: 4. The CDR3 is 14 residues long. Germline values: CDR1 SQVTM, CDR2 ANQGSEA. This chain's CDR3 is CSVGGGSNTGELFF. The CDR3 nucleotides read TGCAGCGTTGGCGGCGGGAGTAACACCGGGGAGCTGTTTTTT.

In its sample, this clone was seen once. V is TRBV15 and J is TRBJ2-1; no clear D. The ends were cut back, 5 bases at V and 6 bases at J, with 14 bases in the middle. In germline, CDR1 is LNHNV, CDR2 YYDKDF (reference sequence). The CDR3 is 14 residues long. CDR3 sequence (DNA): TGTGCCACCAGCCTAAGAGATTTTAGCAATGAGCAGTTCTTC. Translation gives CATSLRDFSNEQFF.

The V gene is TRBV5-1, the J gene TRBJ2-2, with D maybe TRBD1 (6 bases). Germline V gene lookup returns CDR1 SGHRS and CDR2 YFSETQ. The CDR3 loop spans 16 amino acids. V dropped 4 bases and J dropped 6 bases, with 19 bases sitting between them. The CDR3 is CASSPETGLVAGELFF. The CDR3 bases are TGCGCCAGCAGCCCGGAGACAGGCCTCGTTGCCGGGGAGCTGTTTTTT.

V and J are TRBV19 and TRBJ2-2; weak D call: TRBD1 (8 bases). V gave up 3 bases and J gave up 6 bases, with 23 bases separating them. This CDR3 is built from 18 residues. Germline lookup yields CDR1 LNHDA and CDR2 SQIVND (reference sequence). CDR3 nucleotide sequence: TGTGCCAGTAGTATGGGGGGGGACAGGTATCTCCTCGCCGGGGAGCTGTTTTTT. Translated, it gives CASSMGGDRYLLAGELFF.

The CDR3 is CASSLGLAGSYEQYF. The CDR3 region has the DNA TGTGCCAGCAGCTTGGGACTAGCAGGGTCCTACGAGCAGTACTTC. The chain combines TRBV5-4 with TRBJ2-7, with TRBD2 identical over 7 bases. The junction had 4 bases not matched to a gene; V was cut back by 0 bases and J by 1 base. There are 15 residues in the CDR3. CDR1 and CDR2 from the germline V gene are SGHNT and YYREEE (reference sequence).

The chain uses TRBV5-6 and TRBJ1-6; D unclear. V was shortened by 4 bases and J by 12 bases, with 14 bases between the two germline ends. CDR1 SGHDT and CDR2 YYEEEE come from the germline V gene. This CDR3 is built from 13 residues. CDR3 sequence (DNA): TGTGCCAGCAGCCTGACGGCGGTGGGACCCCTCCACTTT. Protein product: CASSLTAVGPLHF.

The V gene is TRBV9, the J gene TRBJ2-1, with D tentatively TRBD2 (5 bases). The CDR3 sequence is 15 residues long. Germline CDR1 and CDR2: SGDLS and YYNGEE. V dropped 3 bases and J dropped 9 bases, with 19 bases sitting between them. The CDR3 coding sequence is TGTGCCAGCAGCGGCCTGGGGAGCCTGGGGAGTGAGCAGTTCTTC. It is translated as CASSGLGSLGSEQFF.

This chain links TRBV10-3 with TRBJ2-7; D is perhaps TRBD2 (5 bases). Per germline, CDR1 ENHRY and CDR2 SYGVKD. The CDR3 sequence is 13 residues long. With 6 bases removed from V and 0 bases from J, the gap between germline ends came to 9 bases. CDR3 amino acids: CAIRRVSSYEQYF. In nucleotides, the CDR3 is TGTGCCATCAGGAGGGTATCCTCCTACGAGCAGTACTTC.

This chain connects TRBV7-9 to TRBJ2-5; 8 positions match TRBD2. V shed 5 bases and J 4 bases; nucleotides not matched to a gene: 12. The CDR3 has 16 residues. Germline CDR1 reads SEHNR; CDR2 reads FQNEAQ (reference sequence). The CDR3 loop is CASSRPGLVSLETQYF. DNA of the CDR3: TGTGCCAGCAGCCGACCGGGACTAGTGTCTCTAGAGACCCAGTACTTC.

This chain uses TRBV6-5 with TRBJ2-1; D remains unclear. CDR3 length: 11 residues. Germline CDR1 reads MNHEY; CDR2 reads SVGAGI. V was pared by 5 bases and J by 9 bases, with 8 bases between. For the CDR3, the DNA is TGTGCCAGCAGTACCCCAGGTGAGCAGTTCTTC. Its protein product is CASSTPGEQFF.

The V call is TRBV5-4, the J call TRBJ1-2; no clear D. Germline V gene lookup returns CDR1 SGHNT and CDR2 YYREEE (reference sequence). With 2 bases removed from V and 0 bases from J, the gap between germline ends came to 5 bases. This CDR3 is 13 amino acids long. The CDR3 bases are TGTGCCAGCAGCTTCCATTCTAACTATGGCTACACCTTC. This gives the protein CASSFHSNYGYTF. Looking up the rest from reference TRBV5-4 and TRBJ1-2 gives the full variable domain: ETGVTQSPTHLIKTRGQQVTLRCSSQSGHNTVSWYQQALGQGPQFIFQYYREEENGRGNFPPRFSGLQFPNYSSELNVNALELDDSALYLCASSFHSNYGYTFGSGTRLTVV.

V usage is TRBV30 and J usage is TRBJ2-3; D is uncertain. The length of the CDR3 is 14 residues. The germline CDR1 and CDR2 sequences are GTSNPN and SVGIG (reference sequence). V was trimmed by 0 bases and J by 9 bases, leaving 16 bases between them. The CDR3 DNA follows: TGTGCCTGGAGTGTTTTACTACCTCCCGAGACGCAGTATTTT. It translates to CAWSVLLPPETQYF.

The CDR3: CASSWTGTQRRGEQFF. The CDR3 nucleotides are TGTGCCAGCAGTTGGACCGGGACTCAACGGAGGGGTGAGCAGTTCTTC. The V gene is TRBV5-8, the J gene TRBJ2-1; the D gene is possibly TRBD2 (6 bases). The CDR3 is 16 amino acids. V lost 5 bases and J 9 bases, leaving 24 bases between the germline ends. Per the germline V gene, CDR1 is SGHTS and CDR2 is YDEGEE.

This chain connects TRBV10-1 to TRBJ1-1; maybe TRBD1 (6 bases). The germline V gene has CDR1 WNHNN and CDR2 SYGVQD (reference sequence). Trimming pared 10 bases from V and 4 bases from J, leaving 13 bases between. The CDR3 is 12 amino acids. As DNA, the CDR3 is TGCGCCACCTTGAGAGGGGGCACTGAAGCTTTCTTT. Residues: CATLRGGTEAFF.